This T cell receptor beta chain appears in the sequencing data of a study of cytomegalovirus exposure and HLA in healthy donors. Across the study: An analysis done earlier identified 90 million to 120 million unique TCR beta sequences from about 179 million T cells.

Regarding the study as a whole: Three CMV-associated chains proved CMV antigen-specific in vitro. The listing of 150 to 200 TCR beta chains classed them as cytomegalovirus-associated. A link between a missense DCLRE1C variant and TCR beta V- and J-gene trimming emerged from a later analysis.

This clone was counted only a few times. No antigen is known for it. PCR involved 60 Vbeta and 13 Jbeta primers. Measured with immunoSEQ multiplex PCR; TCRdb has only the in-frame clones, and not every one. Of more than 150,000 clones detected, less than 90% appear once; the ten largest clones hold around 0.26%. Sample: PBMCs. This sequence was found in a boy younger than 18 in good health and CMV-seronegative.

DNA of the CDR3: TGTGCCTGGGCTAGCGGGGTCTCCTACAATGAGCAGTTCTTC. Translation: CAWASGVSYNEQFF. This sequence joins TRBV30 and TRBJ2-1, with TRBD2 matching 9 bases. CDR1 and CDR2 from the germline V gene are GTSNPN and SVGIG (reference sequence). Trimming took 5 bases from V and 0 from J; bases not matched to a gene: 2. This CDR3 comprises 14 residues. The full variable domain, with the rest looked up from reference TRBV30 and TRBJ2-1, is SQTIHQWPATLVQPVGSPLSLECTVEGTSNPNLYWYRQAAGRGLQLLFYSVGIGQISSEVPQNLSASRPQDRQFILSSKKLLLSDSGFYLCAWASGVSYNEQFFGPGTRLTVL.